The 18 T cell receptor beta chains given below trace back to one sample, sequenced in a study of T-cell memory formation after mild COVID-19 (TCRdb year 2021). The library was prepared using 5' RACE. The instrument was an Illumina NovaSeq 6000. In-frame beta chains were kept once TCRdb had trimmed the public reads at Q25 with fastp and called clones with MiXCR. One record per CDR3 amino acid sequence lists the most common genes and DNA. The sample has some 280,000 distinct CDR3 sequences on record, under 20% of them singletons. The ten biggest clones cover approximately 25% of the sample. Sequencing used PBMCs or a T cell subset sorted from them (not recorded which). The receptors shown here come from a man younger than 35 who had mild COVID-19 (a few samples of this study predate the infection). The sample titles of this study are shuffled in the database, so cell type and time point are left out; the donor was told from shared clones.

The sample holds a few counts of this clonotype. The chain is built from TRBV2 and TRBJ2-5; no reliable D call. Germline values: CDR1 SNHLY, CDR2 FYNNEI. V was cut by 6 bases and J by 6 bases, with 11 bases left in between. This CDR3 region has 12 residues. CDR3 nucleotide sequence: TGTGCCAGCAGCCTCCCACCCCAGACCCAGTACTTC. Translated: CASSLPPQTQYF. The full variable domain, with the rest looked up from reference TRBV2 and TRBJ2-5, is EPEVTQTPSHQVTQMGQEVILRCVPISNHLYFYWYRQILGQKVEFLVSFYNNEISEKSEIFDDQFSVERPDGSNFTLKIRSTKLEDSAMYFCASSLPPQTQYFGPGTRLLVL.

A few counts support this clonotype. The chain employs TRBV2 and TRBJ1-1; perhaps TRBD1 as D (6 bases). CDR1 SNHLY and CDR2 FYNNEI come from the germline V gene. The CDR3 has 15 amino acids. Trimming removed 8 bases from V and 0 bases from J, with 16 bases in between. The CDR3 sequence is CASRGAGPMNTEAFF. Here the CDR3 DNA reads TGTGCCAGCCGGGGGGCAGGACCCATGAACACTGAAGCTTTCTTT.

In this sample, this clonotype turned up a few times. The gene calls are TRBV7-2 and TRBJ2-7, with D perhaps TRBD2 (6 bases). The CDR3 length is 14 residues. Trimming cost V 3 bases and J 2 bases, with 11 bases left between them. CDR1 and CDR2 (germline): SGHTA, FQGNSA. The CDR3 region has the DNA TGTGCCAGCAGCTTCGGCGGGGAGGCCTACGAGCAGTACTTC. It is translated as CASSFGGEAYEQYF.

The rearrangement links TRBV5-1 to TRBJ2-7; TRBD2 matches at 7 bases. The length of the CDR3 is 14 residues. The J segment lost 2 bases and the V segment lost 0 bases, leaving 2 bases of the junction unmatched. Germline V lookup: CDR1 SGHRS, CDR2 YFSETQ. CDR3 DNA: TGCGCCAGCAGCTTGGCAGCGGGGCCCTACGAGCAGTACTTC. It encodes CASSLAAGPYEQYF.

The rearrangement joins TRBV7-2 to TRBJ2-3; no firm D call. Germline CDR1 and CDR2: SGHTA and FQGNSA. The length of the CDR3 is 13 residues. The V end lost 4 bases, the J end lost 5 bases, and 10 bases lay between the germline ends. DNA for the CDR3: TGTGCCAGCAGCTACGCCCCTCTAGATACGCAGTATTTT. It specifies CASSYAPLDTQYF.

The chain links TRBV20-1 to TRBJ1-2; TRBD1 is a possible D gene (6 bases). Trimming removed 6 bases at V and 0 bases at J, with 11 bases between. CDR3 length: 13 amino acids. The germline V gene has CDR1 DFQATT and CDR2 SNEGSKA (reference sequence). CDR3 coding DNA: TGCAGTGCGGAGGACAGAACTAACTATGGCTACACCTTC. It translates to CSAEDRTNYGYTF.

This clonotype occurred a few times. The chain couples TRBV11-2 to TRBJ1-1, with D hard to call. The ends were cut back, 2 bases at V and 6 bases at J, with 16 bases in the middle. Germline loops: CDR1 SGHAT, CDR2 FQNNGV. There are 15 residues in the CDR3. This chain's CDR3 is CASSLWRDGGPEAFF. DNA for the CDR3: TGTGCCAGCAGCTTATGGCGGGATGGAGGCCCTGAAGCTTTCTTT.

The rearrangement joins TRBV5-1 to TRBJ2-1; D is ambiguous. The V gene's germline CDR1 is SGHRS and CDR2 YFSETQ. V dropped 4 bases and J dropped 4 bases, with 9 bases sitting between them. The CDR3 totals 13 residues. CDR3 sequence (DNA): TGCGCCAGCAGCGTCGGTCAGTACAATGAGCAGTTCTTC. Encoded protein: CASSVGQYNEQFF.

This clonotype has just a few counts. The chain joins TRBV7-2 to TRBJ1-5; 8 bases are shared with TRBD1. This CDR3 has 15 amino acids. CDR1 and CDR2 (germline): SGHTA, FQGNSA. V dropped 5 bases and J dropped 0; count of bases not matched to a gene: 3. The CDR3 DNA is TGTGCCAGCAGCAGGACAGGGAATAGCAATCAGCCCCAGCATTTT. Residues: CASSRTGNSNQPQHF.

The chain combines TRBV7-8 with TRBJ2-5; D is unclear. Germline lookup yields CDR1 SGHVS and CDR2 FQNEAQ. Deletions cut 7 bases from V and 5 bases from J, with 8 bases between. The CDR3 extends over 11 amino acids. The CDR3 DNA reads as TGTGCCAGCAAAGTTCGGGAGACCCAGTACTTC. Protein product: CASKVRETQYF.

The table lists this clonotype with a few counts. The DNA of the CDR3 is TGTGCCAGCAGCACCTTCAGGAACACTGAAGCTTTCTTT. Its translation: CASSTFRNTEAFF. The chain links TRBV28 to TRBJ1-1; D is unresolved. The germline CDR1 and CDR2 sequences are MDHEN and SYDVKM. Trimming pared 6 bases from V and 1 base from J, leaving 9 bases between. The CDR3 is made up of 13 amino acids.

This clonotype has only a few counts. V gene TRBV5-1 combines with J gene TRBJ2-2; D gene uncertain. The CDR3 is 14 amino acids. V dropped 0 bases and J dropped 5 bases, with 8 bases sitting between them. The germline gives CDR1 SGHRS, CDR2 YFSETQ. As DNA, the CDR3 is TGCGCCAGCAGCTTGGAAGGGTTAACCGGGGAGCTGTTTTTT. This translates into CASSLEGLTGELFF.

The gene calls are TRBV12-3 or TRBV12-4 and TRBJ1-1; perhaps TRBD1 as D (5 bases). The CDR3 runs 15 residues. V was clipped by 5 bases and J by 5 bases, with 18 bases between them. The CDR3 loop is CASSPTGGSGTEAFF. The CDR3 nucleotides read TGTGCCAGCAGTCCCACGGGGGGAAGTGGAACTGAAGCTTTCTTT.

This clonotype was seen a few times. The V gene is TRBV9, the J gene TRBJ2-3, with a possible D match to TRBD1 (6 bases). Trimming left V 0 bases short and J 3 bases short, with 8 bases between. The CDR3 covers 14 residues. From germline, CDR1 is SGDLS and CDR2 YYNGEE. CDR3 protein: CASSVEGVTDTQYF. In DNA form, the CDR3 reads TGTGCCAGCAGCGTAGAGGGGGTAACAGATACGCAGTATTTT.

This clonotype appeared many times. The CDR3 coding sequence is TGTGCCAGCAGCCCGACCGGGGAGGGACGTGTTCACGAGCAGTACGTC. It is translated as CASSPTGEGRVHEQYV. This chain joins TRBV5-5 and TRBJ2-7; 7 nucleotides agree with TRBD2. This CDR3 spans 16 amino acids. Looked up from germline, CDR1 is SGHKS and CDR2 is YYEKEE (reference sequence). The ends lost 4 bases at V and 5 bases at J; junction bases unmatched: 15.

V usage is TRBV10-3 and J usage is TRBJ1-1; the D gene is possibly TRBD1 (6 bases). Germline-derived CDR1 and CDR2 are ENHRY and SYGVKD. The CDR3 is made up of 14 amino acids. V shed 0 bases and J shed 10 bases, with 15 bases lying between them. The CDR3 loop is CAISESAGGIAAFF. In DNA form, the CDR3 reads TGTGCCATCAGTGAGTCGGCGGGGGGCATTGCAGCTTTCTTT.

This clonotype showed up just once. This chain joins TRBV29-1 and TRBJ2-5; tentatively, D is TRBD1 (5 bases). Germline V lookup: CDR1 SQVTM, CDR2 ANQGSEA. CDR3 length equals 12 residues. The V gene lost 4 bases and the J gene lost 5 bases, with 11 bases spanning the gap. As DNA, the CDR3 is TGCAGCGTTGGGACACCAGGGGAGACCCAGTACTTC. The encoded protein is CSVGTPGETQYF.

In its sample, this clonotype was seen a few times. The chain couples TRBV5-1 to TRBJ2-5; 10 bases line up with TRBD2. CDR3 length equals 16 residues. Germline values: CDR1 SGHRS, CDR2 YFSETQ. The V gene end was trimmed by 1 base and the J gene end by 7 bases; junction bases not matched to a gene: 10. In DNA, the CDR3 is TGCGCCAGCAGCTTGCCACCTAGCGGGGGTTTTGGGACCCAGTACTTC. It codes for CASSLPPSGGFGTQYF.